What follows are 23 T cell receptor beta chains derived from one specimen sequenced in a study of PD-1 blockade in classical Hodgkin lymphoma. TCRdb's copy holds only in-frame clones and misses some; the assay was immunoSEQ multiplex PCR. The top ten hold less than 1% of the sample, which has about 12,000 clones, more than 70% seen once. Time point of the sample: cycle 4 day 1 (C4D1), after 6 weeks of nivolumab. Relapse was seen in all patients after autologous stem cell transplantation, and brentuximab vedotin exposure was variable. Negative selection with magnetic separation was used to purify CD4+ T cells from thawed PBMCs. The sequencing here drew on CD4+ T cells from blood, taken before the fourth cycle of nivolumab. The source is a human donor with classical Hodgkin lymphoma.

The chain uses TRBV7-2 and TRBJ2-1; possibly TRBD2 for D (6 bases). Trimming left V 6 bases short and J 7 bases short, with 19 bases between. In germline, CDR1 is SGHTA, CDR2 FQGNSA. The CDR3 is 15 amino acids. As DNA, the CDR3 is TGTGCCAGCAGTGTAGGGCTAGCGACGACTAATGAGCAGTTCTTC. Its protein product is CASSVGLATTNEQFF.

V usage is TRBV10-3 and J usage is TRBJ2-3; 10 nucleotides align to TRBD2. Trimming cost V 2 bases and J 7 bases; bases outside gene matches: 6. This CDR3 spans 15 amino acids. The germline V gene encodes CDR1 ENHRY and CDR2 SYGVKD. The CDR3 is CAISELAGAIYTQYF. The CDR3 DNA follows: TGTGCCATCAGTGAGCTAGCGGGAGCTATATATACGCAGTATTTT.

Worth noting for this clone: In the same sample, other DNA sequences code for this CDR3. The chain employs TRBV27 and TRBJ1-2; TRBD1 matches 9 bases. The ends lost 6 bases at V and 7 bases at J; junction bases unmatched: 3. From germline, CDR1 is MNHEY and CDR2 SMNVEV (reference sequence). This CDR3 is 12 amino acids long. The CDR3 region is CASRQGAGGYTF. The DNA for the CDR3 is TGTGCCAGCAGACAGGGGGCGGGTGGCTACACCTTC.

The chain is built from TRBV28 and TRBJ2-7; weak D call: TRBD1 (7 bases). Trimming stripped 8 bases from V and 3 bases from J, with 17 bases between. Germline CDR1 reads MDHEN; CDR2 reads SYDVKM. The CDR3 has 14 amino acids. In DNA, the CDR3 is TGTGCCAGCTGCTGGGGGGACAGCTGCTACGAGCAGTACTTC. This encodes CASCWGDSCYEQYF.

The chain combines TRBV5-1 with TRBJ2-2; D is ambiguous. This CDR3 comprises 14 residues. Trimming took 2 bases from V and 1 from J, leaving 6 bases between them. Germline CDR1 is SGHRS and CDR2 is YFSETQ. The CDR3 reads CASSFRQNTGELFF. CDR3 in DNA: TGCGCCAGCAGCTTTCGACAGAACACCGGGGAGCTGTTTTTT.

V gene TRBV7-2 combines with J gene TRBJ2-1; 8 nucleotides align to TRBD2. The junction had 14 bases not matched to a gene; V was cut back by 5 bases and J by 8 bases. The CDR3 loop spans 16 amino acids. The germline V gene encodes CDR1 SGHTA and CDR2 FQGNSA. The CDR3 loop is CASSPGRSGGPHEQFF. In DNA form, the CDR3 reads TGTGCCAGCAGCCCAGGACGTTCGGGGGGGCCGCATGAGCAGTTCTTC.

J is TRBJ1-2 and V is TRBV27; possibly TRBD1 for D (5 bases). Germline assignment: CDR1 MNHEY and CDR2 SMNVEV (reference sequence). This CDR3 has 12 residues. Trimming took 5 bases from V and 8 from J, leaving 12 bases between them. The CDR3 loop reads CASSPAQGGYTF. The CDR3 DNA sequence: TGTGCCAGCAGTCCGGCGCAGGGCGGCTACACCTTC.

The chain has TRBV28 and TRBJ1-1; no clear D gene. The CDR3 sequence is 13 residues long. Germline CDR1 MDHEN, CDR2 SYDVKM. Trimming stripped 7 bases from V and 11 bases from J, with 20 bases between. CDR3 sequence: CASISGSNPGAFF. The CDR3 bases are TGTGCCAGCATCTCGGGGAGTAATCCGGGGGCTTTCTTT.

This CDR3 is CASSPLVSYEQYF. DNA for the CDR3: TGTGCCAGCTCACCACTGGTCTCCTACGAGCAGTACTTC. The genes are TRBV18 and TRBJ2-7; no reliable D call. Trimming cost V 1 base and J 0 bases, with 4 bases left between them. Germline CDR1 KGHSH, CDR2 LQKENI. CDR3 length: 13 amino acids. Full variable domain (remainder filled in from reference TRBV18 and TRBJ2-7): NAGVMQNPRHLVRRRGQEARLRCSPMKGHSHVYWYRQLPEEGLKFMVYLQKENIIDESGMPKERFSAEFPKEGPSILRIQQVVRGDSAAYFCASSPLVSYEQYFGPGTRLTVT.

CDR3 in DNA: TGTGCCATCAGTCAGGGGATTCGAAGCACCGGGGAGCTGTTTTTT. Its protein is CAISQGIRSTGELFF. The genes are TRBV10-3 and TRBJ2-2, with D perhaps TRBD1 (6 bases). This CDR3 is built from 15 residues. V was shortened by 5 bases and J by 4 bases, with 14 bases between the two germline ends. Germline V gene lookup returns CDR1 ENHRY and CDR2 SYGVKD.

CDR3: CASSPGTSGTFAYEQYF. The CDR3 nucleotides read TGCGCCAGCAGCCCGGGGACTAGCGGGACCTTTGCTTACGAGCAGTACTTC. V and J are TRBV5-1 and TRBJ2-7; 13 positions match TRBD2. V shed 4 bases and J 4 bases; nucleotides not matched to a gene: 11. In germline, CDR1 is SGHRS, CDR2 YFSETQ. This CDR3 has 17 residues.

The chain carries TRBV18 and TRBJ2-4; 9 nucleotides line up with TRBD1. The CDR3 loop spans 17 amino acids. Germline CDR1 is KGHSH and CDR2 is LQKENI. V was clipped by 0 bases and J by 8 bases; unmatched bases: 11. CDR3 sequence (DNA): TGTGCCAGCTCACCACCTAGGGGGACAGGGAATTTGTACATTCAGTACTTC. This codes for CASSPPRGTGNLYIQYF.

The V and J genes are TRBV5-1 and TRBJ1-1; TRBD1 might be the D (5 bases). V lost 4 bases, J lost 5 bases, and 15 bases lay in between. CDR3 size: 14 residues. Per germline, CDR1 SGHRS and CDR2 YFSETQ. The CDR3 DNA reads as TGCGCCAGCAGCCCCGGGACGGCTGAGACTGAAGCTTTCTTT. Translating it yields CASSPGTAETEAFF.

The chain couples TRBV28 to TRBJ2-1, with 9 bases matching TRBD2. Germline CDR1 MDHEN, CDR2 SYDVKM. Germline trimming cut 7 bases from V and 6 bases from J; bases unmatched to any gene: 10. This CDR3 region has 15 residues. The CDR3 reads CASIRSGSPGNEQFF. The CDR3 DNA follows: TGTGCCAGCATTCGTAGCGGGAGTCCCGGCAATGAGCAGTTCTTC.

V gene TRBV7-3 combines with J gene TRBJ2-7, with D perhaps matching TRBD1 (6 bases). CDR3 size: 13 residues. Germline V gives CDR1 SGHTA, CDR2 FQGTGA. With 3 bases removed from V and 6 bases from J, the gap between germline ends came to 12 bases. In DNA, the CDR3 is TGTGCCAGCAGCTTCACAGGGAATGCCGAGCAGTACTTC. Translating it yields CASSFTGNAEQYF.

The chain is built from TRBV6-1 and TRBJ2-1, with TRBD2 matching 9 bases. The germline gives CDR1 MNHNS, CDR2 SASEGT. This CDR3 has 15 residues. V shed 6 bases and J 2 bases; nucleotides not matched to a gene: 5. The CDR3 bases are TGTGCCAGCAGGGATAGCGGGAGCACCTACAATGAGCAGTTCTTC. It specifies CASRDSGSTYNEQFF.

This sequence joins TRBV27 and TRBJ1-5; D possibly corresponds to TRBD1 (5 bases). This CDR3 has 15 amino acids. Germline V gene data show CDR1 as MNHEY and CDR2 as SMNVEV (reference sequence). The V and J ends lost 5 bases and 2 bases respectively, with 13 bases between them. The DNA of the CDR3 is TGTGCCAGCAGTCCGGACACGGGCGGCAATCAGCCCCAGCATTTT. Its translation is CASSPDTGGNQPQHF.

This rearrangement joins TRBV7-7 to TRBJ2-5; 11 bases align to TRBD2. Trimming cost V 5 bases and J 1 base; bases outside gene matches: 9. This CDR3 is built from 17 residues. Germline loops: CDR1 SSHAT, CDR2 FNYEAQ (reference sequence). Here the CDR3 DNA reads TGTGCCAGCAGCCGCGGACTAGCGGGCAGTGGCCAAGAGACCCAGTACTTC. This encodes CASSRGLAGSGQETQYF.

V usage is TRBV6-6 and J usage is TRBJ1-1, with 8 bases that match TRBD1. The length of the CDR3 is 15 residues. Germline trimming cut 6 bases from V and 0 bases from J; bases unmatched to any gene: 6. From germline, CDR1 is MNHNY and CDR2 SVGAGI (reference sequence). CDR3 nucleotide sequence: TGTGCCAGCAGGACCGACAGGGGAATGAACACTGAAGCTTTCTTT. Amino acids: CASRTDRGMNTEAFF.

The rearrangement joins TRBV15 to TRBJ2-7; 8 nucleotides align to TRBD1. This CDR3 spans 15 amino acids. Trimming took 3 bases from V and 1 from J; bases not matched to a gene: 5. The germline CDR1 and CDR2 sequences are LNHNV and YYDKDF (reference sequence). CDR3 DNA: TGTGCCACCAGCAGCCCAGACAGGGGTTCCTACGAGCAGTACTTC. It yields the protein CATSSPDRGSYEQYF.

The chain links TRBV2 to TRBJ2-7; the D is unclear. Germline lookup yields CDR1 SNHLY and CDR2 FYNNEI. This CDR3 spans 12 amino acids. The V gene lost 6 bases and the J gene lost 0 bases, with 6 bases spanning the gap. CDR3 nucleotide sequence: TGTGCCAGCAGGGGGTCCTCCTACGAGCAGTACTTC. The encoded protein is CASRGSSYEQYF.

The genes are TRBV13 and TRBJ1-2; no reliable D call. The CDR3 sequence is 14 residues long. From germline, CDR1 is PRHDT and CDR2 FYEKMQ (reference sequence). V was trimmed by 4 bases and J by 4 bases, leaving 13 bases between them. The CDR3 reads CASSSSGVGYGYTF. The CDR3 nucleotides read TGTGCCAGCAGCTCCTCCGGGGTCGGCTATGGCTACACCTTC.

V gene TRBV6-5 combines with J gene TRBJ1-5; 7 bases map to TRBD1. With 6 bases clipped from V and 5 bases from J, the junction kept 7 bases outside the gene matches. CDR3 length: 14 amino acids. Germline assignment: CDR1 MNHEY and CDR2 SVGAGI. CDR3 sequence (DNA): TGTGCCAGCAGGTCGGGACAGCCTGATCAGCCCCAGCATTTT. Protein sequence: CASRSGQPDQPQHF.